Listed below are T cell receptor beta chains from one sample, sequenced in a study of cytomegalovirus exposure and HLA in healthy donors. TCRdb keeps only in-frame clones here, not all; method: immunoSEQ multiplex PCR. The repertoire includes about 160,000 clones, under 80% of them detected once, and around 2.1% sits in the top ten. Sequenced: PBMCs. The receptor source for this set is a female donor in good health and CMV-seronegative. CDR3s include the opening cysteine and the closing phenylalanine or tryptophan. Fields, in order: V gene, J gene, clone size, D gene, CDR3 DNA, CDR3 protein. D genes are given only for firm matches. Size is omitted from some rows. Given values are once, few, many or a class for expanded clones.

v_gene: TRBV6-1; j_gene: TRBJ2-1; abundance: -; d_gene: TRBD1; CDR3nt: TGTGCCAGCACCGCCGGGACAGTCTCCTACAATGAGCAGTTCTTC; CDR3aa: CASTAGTVSYNEQFF
v_gene: TRBV4-2; j_gene: TRBJ1-4; abundance: -; d_gene: -; CDR3nt: TGTGCCAGCAGCCACATAAGGGGGTCGGGGAATGAAAAACTGTTTTTT; CDR3aa: CASSHIRGSGNEKLFF
v_gene: TRBV7-9; j_gene: TRBJ2-3; abundance: -; d_gene: -; CDR3nt: TGTGCCAGCAGCTTAGGTAGCGACCCGGATACGCAGTATTTT; CDR3aa: CASSLGSDPDTQYF
v_gene: TRBV18; j_gene: TRBJ1-1; abundance: few; d_gene: -; CDR3nt: TGTGCCAGCTCACCACTGGCTGCGGACACTGAAGCTTTCTTT; CDR3aa: CASSPLAADTEAFF
v_gene: TRBV2; j_gene: TRBJ2-2; abundance: few; d_gene: -; CDR3nt: TGTGCCAGCAGTACCCCAGGGGAGAGCACCGGGGAGCTGTTTTTT; CDR3aa: CASSTPGESTGELFF
v_gene: TRBV5-6; j_gene: TRBJ2-7; abundance: -; d_gene: -; CDR3nt: TGTGCCAGCACCCTGGGGTGGGGGCGACAGAACGAGCAGTACTTC; CDR3aa: CASTLGWGRQNEQYF
v_gene: TRBV6-1; j_gene: TRBJ2-7; abundance: few; d_gene: TRBD2; CDR3nt: TGTGCCAGCAGCACTAGCGGGAGGACCCAAGAGCAGTACTTC; CDR3aa: CASSTSGRTQEQYF
v_gene: TRBV5-1; j_gene: TRBJ2-7; abundance: -; d_gene: -; CDR3nt: TGCGCCAGCAGCTTGGCAAGGTCGGGAGAGCAGTACTTC; CDR3aa: CASSLARSGEQYF
v_gene: TRBV2; j_gene: TRBJ2-7; abundance: -; d_gene: TRBD1; CDR3nt: TGTGCCAGCAGCGGGACAGGGCGCGGGATCCCCTACGAGCAGTACTTC; CDR3aa: CASSGTGRGIPYEQYF
v_gene: TRBV5-4; j_gene: TRBJ1-4; abundance: -; d_gene: TRBD1; CDR3nt: TGTGCCAGCAGCCCAGGGGGTACTAATGAAAAACTGTTTTTT; CDR3aa: CASSPGGTNEKLFF
v_gene: TRBV5-6; j_gene: TRBJ2-3; abundance: -; d_gene: -; CDR3nt: TGTGCCAGCAGCTTGACAGGGTTGAGTCTGGGCACAGATACGCAGTATTTT; CDR3aa: CASSLTGLSLGTDTQYF
v_gene: TRBV7-3; j_gene: TRBJ2-3; abundance: -; d_gene: -; CDR3nt: TGTGCCAGCAGCTTGGGCGATAGCACAGATACGCAGTATTTT; CDR3aa: CASSLGDSTDTQYF
v_gene: TRBV5-1; j_gene: TRBJ1-1; abundance: -; d_gene: -; CDR3nt: TGCGCCAGCAGCTTCGGGGGTGTGAACACTGAAGCTTTCTTT; CDR3aa: CASSFGGVNTEAFF
v_gene: TRBV6-1; j_gene: TRBJ1-1; abundance: few; d_gene: TRBD1; CDR3nt: TGTGCCAGCAGACCGGGACAGGCTGCTACTGAAGCTTTCTTT; CDR3aa: CASRPGQAATEAFF
v_gene: TRBV6-5; j_gene: TRBJ2-2; abundance: few; d_gene: -; CDR3nt: TGTGCCAGCAGTAGAGGGCTAGGCACCGGGGAGCTGTTTTTT; CDR3aa: CASSRGLGTGELFF
v_gene: TRBV2; j_gene: TRBJ1-5; abundance: -; d_gene: -; CDR3nt: TGTGCCAGCACTTGGGGGAGGGAGCCCCAGCATTTT; CDR3aa: CASTWGREPQHF
v_gene: TRBV6-1; j_gene: TRBJ1-2; abundance: -; d_gene: -; CDR3nt: TGTGCCAGCAGTCAACAGGGTCAGAGGGGCTACACCTTC; CDR3aa: CASSQQGQRGYTF
v_gene: TRBV27; j_gene: TRBJ2-7; abundance: -; d_gene: -; CDR3nt: TGTGCCAGCCGACCGTGGGGGGGCGACGAGCAGTACTTC; CDR3aa: CASRPWGGDEQYF
v_gene: TRBV15; j_gene: TRBJ2-5; abundance: -; d_gene: -; CDR3nt: TGTGCCACCAGCAGAGTCGCCAGGGGACCGGAACAAGAGACCCAGTACTTC; CDR3aa: CATSRVARGPEQETQYF
v_gene: TRBV5-1; j_gene: TRBJ1-1; abundance: -; d_gene: -; CDR3nt: TGCGCCAGCAGCACCCGGGACACCATGAACACTGAAGCTTTCTTT; CDR3aa: CASSTRDTMNTEAFF
v_gene: TRBV14; j_gene: TRBJ2-3; abundance: -; d_gene: -; CDR3nt: TGTGCCAGCAGCCAAGATATGACAGATACGCAGTATTTT; CDR3aa: CASSQDMTDTQYF
v_gene: TRBV18; j_gene: TRBJ2-7; abundance: once; d_gene: -; CDR3nt: TGTGCCAGCTCACCAGGGCCGTCTGGAAGCGAGCAGTACTTC; CDR3aa: CASSPGPSGSEQYF
v_gene: TRBV7-8; j_gene: TRBJ2-7; abundance: -; d_gene: TRBD2; CDR3nt: TGTGCCAGCAGCCCCGACCCGTCGGGACTACTGAAGTACTTC; CDR3aa: CASSPDPSGLLKYF
v_gene: TRBV6-5; j_gene: TRBJ1-5; abundance: -; d_gene: -; CDR3nt: TGTGCCAGCAGTCCGTCCGGGGGTAGCAATCAGCCCCAGCATTTT; CDR3aa: CASSPSGGSNQPQHF
v_gene: TRBV5-1; j_gene: TRBJ2-6; abundance: once; d_gene: TRBD2; CDR3nt: TGCGCCAGCAGTGGCCCATTAGGGACTAGCGGGGCTGGGGCCAACGTCCTGACTTTC; CDR3aa: CASSGPLGTSGAGANVLTF
v_gene: TRBV13; j_gene: TRBJ2-7; abundance: few; d_gene: -; CDR3nt: TGTGCCAGCAGCTCCCCGCCTGAGGCCTACGAGCAGTACTTC; CDR3aa: CASSSPPEAYEQYF
v_gene: TRBV19; j_gene: TRBJ1-2; abundance: -; d_gene: -; CDR3nt: TGTGCCAGTAGTGGGGCGGGGGGAATGGATGGCTACACCTTC; CDR3aa: CASSGAGGMDGYTF
v_gene: TRBV9; j_gene: TRBJ1-3; abundance: -; d_gene: -; CDR3nt: TGTGCCAGCAGCGTGGCCGCTGGAAACACCATATATTTT; CDR3aa: CASSVAAGNTIYF
v_gene: TRBV29-1; j_gene: TRBJ1-2; abundance: -; d_gene: TRBD1; CDR3nt: TGCAGCGTTGAAGGGACAGGGGTAGGCTATGGCTACACCTTC; CDR3aa: CSVEGTGVGYGYTF
v_gene: TRBV5-1; j_gene: TRBJ2-2; abundance: -; d_gene: TRBD1; CDR3nt: TGCGCCAGCAGCTTGGCCACAGGGGGAACCGGGGAGCTGTTTTTT; CDR3aa: CASSLATGGTGELFF
v_gene: TRBV18; j_gene: TRBJ2-3; abundance: -; d_gene: TRBD1; CDR3nt: TGTGCCAGCTCACTCACCGAAGGGACAGGGAATTTTGGGGCCACAGATACGCAGTATTTT; CDR3aa: CASSLTEGTGNFGATDTQYF
v_gene: TRBV7-3; j_gene: TRBJ2-3; abundance: once; d_gene: TRBD2; CDR3nt: TGTGCCAGCAGCTCTAGCGGTTATAGCACAGATACGCAGTATTTT; CDR3aa: CASSSSGYSTDTQYF
v_gene: TRBV27; j_gene: TRBJ1-2; abundance: -; d_gene: -; CDR3nt: TGTGCCAGCAGCCCGGGACTTTACTCAGGATATGGCTACACCTTC; CDR3aa: CASSPGLYSGYGYTF
v_gene: TRBV2; j_gene: TRBJ2-5; abundance: few; d_gene: -; CDR3nt: TGTGCCAGCAGTGCCCTGGAGACCCAGTACTTC; CDR3aa: CASSALETQYF
v_gene: TRBV4-2; j_gene: TRBJ2-1; abundance: -; d_gene: TRBD1; CDR3nt: TGTGCCAGCAGCCAAGCCAACGCCGGGACAGGGCACAATGAGCAGTTCTTC; CDR3aa: CASSQANAGTGHNEQFF
v_gene: TRBV19; j_gene: TRBJ1-4; abundance: -; d_gene: TRBD1; CDR3nt: TGTGCCAGTAGCCGACAGGGTGGGATTAATGAAAAACTGTTTTTT; CDR3aa: CASSRQGGINEKLFF
v_gene: TRBV7-2; j_gene: TRBJ1-5; abundance: -; d_gene: -; CDR3nt: TGTGCCAGCAGCTTATCATGGCGGGGGGAACAGCCCCAGCATTTT; CDR3aa: CASSLSWRGEQPQHF
v_gene: TRBV5-1; j_gene: TRBJ2-5; abundance: -; d_gene: TRBD2; CDR3nt: TGCGCCAGCAGCTTGGTCCCCCCTTCTAGCGGGGGGGCCCAAGAGACCCAGTACTTC; CDR3aa: CASSLVPPSSGGAQETQYF
v_gene: TRBV25-1; j_gene: TRBJ2-3; abundance: few; d_gene: -; CDR3nt: TGTGCCAGCAGGGACTCGCAGGCAGATACGCAGTATTTT; CDR3aa: CASRDSQADTQYF
v_gene: TRBV19; j_gene: TRBJ1-2; abundance: -; d_gene: -; CDR3nt: TGTGCCACTGTGGAGGGTCGATATGGCTACACCTTC; CDR3aa: CATVEGRYGYTF